This record covers a single TCR beta chain. There is no known antigen for this receptor. No much larger clonotype is one base removed from it; base qualities were not supplied. V is cut by 7 bases and J by 3 bases, and the space between the germline ends is 22 bases. The CDR3 measures 16 amino acids from cysteine to phenylalanine. Only CDR3 DNA remains: 48 bases, in frame from the first base. The method behind the library was RT-PCR. The sequencer listed for this sample is NextSeq 550. The public reads were run again by TCRdb, first through fastp at Q25 and then through MiXCR, and only productive beta chains were kept. CDR3 protein duplicates are merged, each entry listing the most common genes and DNA. In all, the sample holds about 110,000 distinct CDR3 sequences, and around 35% of those were seen once. Of the sample, around 26% falls within the top ten clones. These data belong to a study of patients and donors after allogeneic stem cell transplantation (TCRdb year 2020).

Specimen: blood, either unsorted or a sorted T cell fraction (not recorded which). This clonotype was sampled from a human donor who was either an allogeneic HSCT recipient or a stem cell or donor lymphocyte infusion donor (not recorded which). It is not recorded whose cells these are; they may come from a transplant donor. The rearranged chain carries TRBV12-3 or TRBV12-4 and TRBJ2-7, with the D gene too uncertain to name. The CDR3 in this case is CASNPIRRQTNYEQYF. The DNA is TGTGCCAGCAACCCCATACGAAGACAAACTAACTACGAGCAGTACTTC.